One sample yielded the 4 T cell receptor beta chains listed below, sequenced in a study of long-term antiretroviral therapy in people with HIV. The assay, immunoSEQ v3.0, was run at survey level. The table came from immunoSEQ multiplex PCR; TCRdb's copy has only in-frame clones and leaves some out. The profile covers some 40,000 clones, with around 83% appearing a single time and under 6.5% taken by the ten largest. Sequencing used unsorted PBMCs, obtained 1 year after starting antiretroviral therapy. The receptors were gathered from a man younger than 30 with HIV.

The gene calls are TRBV27 and TRBJ2-3; possible D gene TRBD1, 6 bases. From germline, CDR1 is MNHEY and CDR2 SMNVEV (reference sequence). V was pared by 2 bases and J by 4 bases, with 19 bases between. There are 17 residues in the CDR3. The CDR3: CASSLRARGIMADTQYF. As DNA, the CDR3 is TGTGCCAGCAGTTTAAGAGCGAGGGGGATCATGGCAGATACGCAGTATTTT.

The rearrangement joins TRBV5-5 to TRBJ1-6; no clear D gene. Trimming removed 4 bases at V and 3 bases at J, with 14 bases between. CDR1 and CDR2 (germline): SGHKS, YYEKEE (reference sequence). This CDR3 is 16 amino acids long. Here the CDR3 DNA reads TGTGCCAGCAGCCCGCGACAAACCAACTATAATTCACCCCTCCACTTT. As protein: CASSPRQTNYNSPLHF.

The chain carries TRBV19 and TRBJ2-7, with a tentative D call TRBD2 (6 bases). Germline V CDR1 and CDR2: LNHDA, SQIVND (reference sequence). This CDR3 contains 13 residues. V lost 1 base to trimming and J lost 6 bases, with 10 bases between them. The CDR3 coding sequence is TGTGCCAGTAGTATAGCCCGGAGGGGCGAGCAGTACTTC. Residues: CASSIARRGEQYF.

The rearrangement joins TRBV9 to TRBJ2-1, with 12 nucleotides matching TRBD2. V gave up 0 bases and J gave up 7 bases; unmatched junction bases: 5. The germline gives CDR1 SGDLS, CDR2 YYNGEE. The CDR3 extends over 16 amino acids. The CDR3, as DNA: TGTGCCAGCAGCGTAGGGGGCGGGACTAGCGGGAATGAGCAGTTCTTC. Translated, it gives CASSVGGGTSGNEQFF.